This paragraph covers one T cell receptor (beta chain) sequence. Antigen specificity is unknown. An end of the junction does not agree with germline; a read error may underlie this. The CDR3 is made up of 10 amino acids. TCRdb independently ran MiXCR on the 5' RACE reads; one entry per CDR3 protein. This sample yields around 530,000 distinct CDR3 sequences, of which about 20% are seen a single time; about 8.4% belongs to the top ten. The sample belongs to a study of T-cell memory formation after mild COVID-19. Study background: TCR clusters were mostly confined to one donor each. Findings of the study overall: Clones contracting day 15 to 85 were balanced CD4/CD8; later expanders leaned CD4+. Still unconfirmed is whether the second-wave clones peaking on day 37 recognized SARS-CoV-2.

The source material was PBMCs or a T cell subset sorted from them (not recorded which). This TCR was recovered from an adult woman who had mild COVID-19 (a few samples of this study predate the infection). Cell type and time point are not known. The V and J genes are TRBV12-3 or TRBV12-4 and TRBJ2-7; no reliable D call. The CDR3 spells CASSSIYLNF. DNA of the CDR3: TGTGCCAGCAGTTCGATTTACTTGAACTTC.